This entry features one T cell receptor (beta chain) sequence. What it binds is unknown. This sample is drawn from a study of cytomegalovirus exposure and HLA in healthy donors. The wider study: Membership in the Caucasian-associated ancestry cluster was found for 81% of 300 to 400 genotyped donors. General study results and limits: It was only CMV serostatus that was available as immune exposure information. The study put 160 or so TCR beta chains on its list as cytomegalovirus-associated.

The PCR contained 60 Vbeta and 13 Jbeta primers. Method: immunoSEQ multiplex PCR; TCRdb's copy keeps in-frame clones and lacks some. The sample has about 97,000 clones, 65% to 85% seen once. This CDR3 has 15 residues. V dropped 4 bases and J dropped 3; count of bases not matched to a gene: 2. Germline V gene lookup returns CDR1 MNHEY and CDR2 SMNVEV (reference sequence). Sequences were obtained from PBMCs. The chain combines TRBV27 with TRBJ2-3, with TRBD2 identical over 12 bases. The clonotype comes from a man aged 35-49 years in good health and CMV-seropositive. The CDR3 DNA follows: TGTGCCAGCAGTTCCGGACTAGCGGGGACAGATACGCAGTATTTT. Protein product: CASSSGLAGTDTQYF.